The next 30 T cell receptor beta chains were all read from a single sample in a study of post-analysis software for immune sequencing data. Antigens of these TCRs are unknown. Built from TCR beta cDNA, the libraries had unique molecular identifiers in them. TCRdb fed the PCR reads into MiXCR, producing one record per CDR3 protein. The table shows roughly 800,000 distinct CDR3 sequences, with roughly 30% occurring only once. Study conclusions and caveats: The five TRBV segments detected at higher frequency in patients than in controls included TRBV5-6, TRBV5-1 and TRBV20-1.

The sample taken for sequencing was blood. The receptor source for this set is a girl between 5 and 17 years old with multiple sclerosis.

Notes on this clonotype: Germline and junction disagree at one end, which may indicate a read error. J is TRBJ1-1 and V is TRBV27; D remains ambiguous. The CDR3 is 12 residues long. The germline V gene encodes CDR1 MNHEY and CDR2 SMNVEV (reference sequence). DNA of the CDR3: TGTGCCAGCCATTCCGGGAACACTGAGGCTTTCTTT. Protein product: CASHSGNTEAFF.

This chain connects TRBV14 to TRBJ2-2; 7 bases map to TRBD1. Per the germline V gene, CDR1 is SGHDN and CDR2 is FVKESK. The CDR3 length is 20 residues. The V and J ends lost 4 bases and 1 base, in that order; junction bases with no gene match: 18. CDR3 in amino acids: CASSPTMGQGEPLNTGELFF. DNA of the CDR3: TGTGCCAGCAGCCCAACCATGGGTCAGGGGGAACCCTTGAACACCGGGGAGCTGTTTTTT. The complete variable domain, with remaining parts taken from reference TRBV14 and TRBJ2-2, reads EAGVTQFPSHSVIEKGQTVTLRCDPISGHDNLYWYRRVMGKEIKFLLHFVKESKQDESGMPNNRFLAERTGGTYSTLKVQPAELEDSGVYFCASSPTMGQGEPLNTGELFFGEGSRLTVL.

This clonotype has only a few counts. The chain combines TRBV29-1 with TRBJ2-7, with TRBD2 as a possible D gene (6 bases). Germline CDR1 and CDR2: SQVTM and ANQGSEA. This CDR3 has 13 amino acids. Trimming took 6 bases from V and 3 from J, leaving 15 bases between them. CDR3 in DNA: TGCAGCGTCGCGGGACCGAGAAACTACGAGCAGTACTTC. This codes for CSVAGPRNYEQYF.

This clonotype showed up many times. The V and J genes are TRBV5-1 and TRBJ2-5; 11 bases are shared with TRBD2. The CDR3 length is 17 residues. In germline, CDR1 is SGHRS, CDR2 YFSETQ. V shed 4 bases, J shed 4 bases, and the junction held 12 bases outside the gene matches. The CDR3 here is CASSPQLAGVSGETQYF. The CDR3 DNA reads TGCGCCAGCAGCCCTCAACTAGCGGGAGTTTCCGGAGAGACCCAGTACTTC.

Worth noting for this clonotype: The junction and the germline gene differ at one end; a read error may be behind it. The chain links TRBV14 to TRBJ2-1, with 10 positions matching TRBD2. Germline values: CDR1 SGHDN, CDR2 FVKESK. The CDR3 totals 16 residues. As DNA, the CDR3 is TGTGCCAACAGCCGATTGGGGCTAGCGGGAGACAATGAGCAGTTCTTC. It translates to CANSRLGLAGDNEQFF.

CDR3 sequence reads: CASSGTGGREQYF. Written as DNA, the CDR3 is TGTGCCTCCTCCGGGACAGGGGGTAGGGAGCAGTACTTC. J is TRBJ2-7 and V is TRBV9, with 11 positions matching TRBD1. V was pared by 10 bases and J by 7 bases, with 10 bases of the junction left unmatched. CDR3 length: 13 amino acids. CDR1 is SGDLS and CDR2 is YYNGEE in the germline V gene.

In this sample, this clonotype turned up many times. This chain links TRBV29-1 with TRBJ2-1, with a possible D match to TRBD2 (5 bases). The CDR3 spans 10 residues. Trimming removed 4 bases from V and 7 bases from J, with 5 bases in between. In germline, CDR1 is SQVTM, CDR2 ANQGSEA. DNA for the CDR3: TGCAGCGTTGCGGGGAATGAGCAGTTCTTC. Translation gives CSVAGNEQFF.

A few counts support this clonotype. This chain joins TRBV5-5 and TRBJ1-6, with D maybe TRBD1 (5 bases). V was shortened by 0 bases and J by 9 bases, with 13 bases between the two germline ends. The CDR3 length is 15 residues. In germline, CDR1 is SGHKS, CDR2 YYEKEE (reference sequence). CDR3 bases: TGTGCCAGCAGCTTGGTGGTCGGGGGAAGTTCACCCCTCCACTTT. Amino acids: CASSLVVGGSSPLHF.

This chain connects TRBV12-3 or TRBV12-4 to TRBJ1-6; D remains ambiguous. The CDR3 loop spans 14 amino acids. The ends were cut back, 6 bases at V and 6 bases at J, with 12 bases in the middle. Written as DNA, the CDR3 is TGTGCCAGCAGATCGACGGTTCGTAATTCACCCCTCCACTTT. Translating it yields CASRSTVRNSPLHF.

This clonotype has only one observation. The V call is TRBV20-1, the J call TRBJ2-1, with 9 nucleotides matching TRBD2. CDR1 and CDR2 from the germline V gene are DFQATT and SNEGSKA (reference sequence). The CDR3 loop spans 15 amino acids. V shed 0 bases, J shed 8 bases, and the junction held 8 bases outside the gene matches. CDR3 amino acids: CSARDPSGRRDEQFF. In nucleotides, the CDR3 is TGCAGTGCTAGAGATCCGAGCGGGAGGCGGGATGAGCAGTTCTTC.

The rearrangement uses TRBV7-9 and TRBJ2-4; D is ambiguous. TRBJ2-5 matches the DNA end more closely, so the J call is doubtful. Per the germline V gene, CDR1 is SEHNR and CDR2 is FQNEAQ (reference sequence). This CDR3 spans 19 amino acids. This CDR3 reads CASSLIDGSVPLHQETQYF. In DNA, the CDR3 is TGTGCCAGCAGCTTAATCGACGGGTCGGTACCTTTACACCAAGAGACCCAGTACTTC.

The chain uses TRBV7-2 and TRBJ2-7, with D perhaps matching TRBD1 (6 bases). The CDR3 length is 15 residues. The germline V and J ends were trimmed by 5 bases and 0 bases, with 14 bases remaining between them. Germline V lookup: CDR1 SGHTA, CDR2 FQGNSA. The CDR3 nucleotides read TGTGCCAGCAGCCCAGGGACACGTAGCTCCTACGAGCAGTACTTC. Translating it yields CASSPGTRSSYEQYF.

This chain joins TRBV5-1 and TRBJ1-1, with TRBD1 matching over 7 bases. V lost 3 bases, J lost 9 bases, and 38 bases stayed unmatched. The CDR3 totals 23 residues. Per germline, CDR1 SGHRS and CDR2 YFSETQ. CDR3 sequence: CASSSEQGPALNRVSAAKRKAFF. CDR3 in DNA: TGCGCCAGCAGCTCAGAACAGGGGCCCGCTCTCAACCGAGTTTCCGCAGCCAAGAGAAAAGCTTTCTTT.

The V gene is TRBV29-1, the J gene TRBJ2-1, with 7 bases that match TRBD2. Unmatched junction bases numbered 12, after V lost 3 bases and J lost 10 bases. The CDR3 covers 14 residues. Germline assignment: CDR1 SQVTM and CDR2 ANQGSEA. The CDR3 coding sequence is TGCAGCGTTGACCTTGTGGGAGGGTACGCCGAGCAGTTCTTC. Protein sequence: CSVDLVGGYAEQFF.

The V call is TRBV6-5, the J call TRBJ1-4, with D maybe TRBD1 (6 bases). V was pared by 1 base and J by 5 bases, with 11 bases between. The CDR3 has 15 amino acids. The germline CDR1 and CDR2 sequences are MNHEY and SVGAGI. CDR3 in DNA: TGTGCCAGCAGTTACTTTCAGGGGACCAATGAAAAACTGTTTTTT. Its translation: CASSYFQGTNEKLFF.

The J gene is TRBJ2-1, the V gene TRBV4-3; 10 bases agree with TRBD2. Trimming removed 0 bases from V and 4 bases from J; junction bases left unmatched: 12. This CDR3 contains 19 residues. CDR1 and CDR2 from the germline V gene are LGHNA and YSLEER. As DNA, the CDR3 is TGCGCCAGCAGCCAAGAGTTAGTAGCGGGGGGAGGGGGTTACAATGAGCAGTTCTTC. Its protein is CASSQELVAGGGGYNEQFF.

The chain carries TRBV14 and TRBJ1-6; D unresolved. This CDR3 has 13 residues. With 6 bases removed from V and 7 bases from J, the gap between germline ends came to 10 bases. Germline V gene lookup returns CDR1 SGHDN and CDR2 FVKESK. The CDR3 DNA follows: TGTGCCAGCAGACGAGTTTTCAATTCACCCCTCCACTTT. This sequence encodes CASRRVFNSPLHF.

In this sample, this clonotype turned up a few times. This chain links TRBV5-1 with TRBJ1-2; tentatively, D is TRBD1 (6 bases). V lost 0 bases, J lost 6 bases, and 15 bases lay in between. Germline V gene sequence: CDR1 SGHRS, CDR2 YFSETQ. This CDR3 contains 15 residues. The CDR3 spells CASSLEAYGGDGYTF. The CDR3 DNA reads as TGCGCCAGCAGCTTGGAGGCTTACGGGGGCGATGGCTACACCTTC.

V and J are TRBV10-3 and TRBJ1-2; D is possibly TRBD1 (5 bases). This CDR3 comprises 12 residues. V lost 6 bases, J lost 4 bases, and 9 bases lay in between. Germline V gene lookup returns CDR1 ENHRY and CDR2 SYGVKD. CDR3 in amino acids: CAIRGGAYGYTF. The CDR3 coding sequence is TGTGCCATCAGGGGGGGTGCCTATGGCTACACCTTC.

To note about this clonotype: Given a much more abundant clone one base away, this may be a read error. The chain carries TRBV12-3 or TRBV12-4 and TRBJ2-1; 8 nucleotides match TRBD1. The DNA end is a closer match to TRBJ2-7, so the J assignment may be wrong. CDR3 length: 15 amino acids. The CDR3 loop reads CASSLSAGGRLEQYF. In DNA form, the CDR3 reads TGTGCCAGCAGTTTGTCGGCAGGGGGCAGATTGGAGCAGTACTTC.

CDR3 sequence: CASSQDPRRRAFF. The CDR3 DNA follows: TGCGCCAGCAGCCAAGATCCCCGACGCCGAGCTTTCTTT. The rearrangement uses TRBV4-3 and TRBJ1-1; D remains ambiguous. Germline V lookup: CDR1 LGHNA, CDR2 YSLEER. The length of the CDR3 is 13 residues. V shed 0 bases and J shed 10 bases, with 12 bases lying between them.

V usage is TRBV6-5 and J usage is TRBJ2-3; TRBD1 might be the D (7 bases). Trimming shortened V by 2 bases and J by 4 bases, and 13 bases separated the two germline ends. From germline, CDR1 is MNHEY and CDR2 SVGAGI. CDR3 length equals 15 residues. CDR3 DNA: TGTGCCAGCAGTTACGGGAGGCAGGGGGCAGATACGCAGTATTTT. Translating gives CASSYGRQGADTQYF.

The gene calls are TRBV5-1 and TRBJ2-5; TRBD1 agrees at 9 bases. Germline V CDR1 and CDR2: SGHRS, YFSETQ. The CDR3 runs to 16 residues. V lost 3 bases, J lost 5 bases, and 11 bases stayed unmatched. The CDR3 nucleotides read TGCGCCAGCAGCTCTGGGGGGACAGGGTCAGGCGAGACCCAGTACTTC. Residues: CASSSGGTGSGETQYF.

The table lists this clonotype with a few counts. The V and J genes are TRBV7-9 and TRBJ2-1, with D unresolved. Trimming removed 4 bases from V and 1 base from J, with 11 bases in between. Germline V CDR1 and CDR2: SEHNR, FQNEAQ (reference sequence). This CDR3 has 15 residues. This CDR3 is CASSSSRVSYNEQFF. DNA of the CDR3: TGTGCCAGCAGCTCCTCTAGGGTATCCTACAATGAGCAGTTCTTC.

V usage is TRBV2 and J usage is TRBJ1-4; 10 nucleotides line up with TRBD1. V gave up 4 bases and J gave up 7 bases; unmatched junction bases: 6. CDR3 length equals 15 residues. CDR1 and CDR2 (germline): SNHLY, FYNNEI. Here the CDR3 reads CASSGRQGAGEKLFF. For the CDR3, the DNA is TGTGCCAGCAGTGGGAGACAGGGGGCAGGTGAAAAACTGTTTTTT.

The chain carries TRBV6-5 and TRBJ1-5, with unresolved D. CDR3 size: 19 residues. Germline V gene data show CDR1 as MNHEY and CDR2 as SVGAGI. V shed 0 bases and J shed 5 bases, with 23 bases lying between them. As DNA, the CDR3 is TGTGCCAGCAGTTACTCGGGTCGCGGCCCGGAAGAGAAAGATCAGCCCCAGCATTTT. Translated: CASSYSGRGPEEKDQPQHF.

The CDR3 sequence: CSAGRHSSSYNEQFF. CDR3 bases: TGCAGTGCGGGCCGACATTCCAGCTCCTACAATGAGCAGTTCTTC. J is TRBJ2-1 and V is TRBV20-1; no firm D call. This CDR3 is built from 15 residues. Deletions cut 6 bases from V and 0 bases from J, with 15 bases between. CDR1 is DFQATT and CDR2 is SNEGSKA in the germline V gene (reference sequence).

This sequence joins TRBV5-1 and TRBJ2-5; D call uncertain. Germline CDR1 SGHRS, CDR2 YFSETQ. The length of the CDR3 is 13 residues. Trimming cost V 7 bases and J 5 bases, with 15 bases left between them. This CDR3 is CASRSGPQETQYF. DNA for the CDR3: TGCGCCAGCCGCAGTGGCCCTCAGGAGACCCAGTACTTC.

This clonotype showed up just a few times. The CDR3 nucleotides read TGCAGCGTCCATAGCGGGGGATCAGATACGCAGTATTTT. Its protein is CSVHSGGSDTQYF. The chain is built from TRBV20-1 and TRBJ2-3; TRBD2 matches at 9 bases. The germline V gene encodes CDR1 DFQATT and CDR2 SNEGSKA (reference sequence). This CDR3 region has 13 residues.

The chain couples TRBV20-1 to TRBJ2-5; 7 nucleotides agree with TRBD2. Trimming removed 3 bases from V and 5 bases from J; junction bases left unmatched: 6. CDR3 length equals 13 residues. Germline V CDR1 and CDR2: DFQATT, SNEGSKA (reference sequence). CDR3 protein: CSASGGSGETQYF. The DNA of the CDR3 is TGCAGTGCTAGCGGGGGGTCGGGGGAGACCCAGTACTTC.